The rows below give T cell receptor beta chains drawn from one sample of a study of T-cell reconstitution after alpha-beta-depleted transplantation in children. MiXCR, applied by TCRdb to the PCR reads, yields one record per CDR3 protein. The sample shows roughly 200,000 distinct CDR3 sequences, approximately 7% of them seen only once. Sequenced here: PBMCs from the stem cell graft donor, sampled from the stem cell graft. The receptors here all came from a human donor who donated a stem cell graft to a child with Wiskott-Aldrich syndrome. CDR3s include the opening cysteine and the closing phenylalanine or tryptophan. The order of the fields is clone size, J gene, V gene, D gene, CDR3 protein, CDR3 DNA. A D gene is named only where the DNA matches it firmly. A row's size may be missing; if present it is once, few, many or a size class.

>many|TRBJ2-7|TRBV12-3/TRBV12-4|NA
CASSFRGTGEQYF
TGTGCCAGCAGTTTCAGGGGAACGGGGGAGCAGTACTTC
>many|TRBJ1-2|TRBV7-2|NA
CASSLESGPGGYTF
TGTGCCAGCAGCTTAGAGTCAGGGCCGGGTGGCTACACCTTC
>many|TRBJ1-2|TRBV20-1|NA
CSASGDSYGYTF
TGCAGTGCTTCGGGCGACAGTTATGGCTACACCTTC
>many|TRBJ1-1|TRBV2|NA
CASSAGFTEAFF
TGTGCCAGCAGTGCCGGGTTCACTGAAGCTTTCTTT
>NA|TRBJ2-7|TRBV5-6|NA
CASSLVTGTVYEQYF
TGTGCCAGCAGCTTGGTTACGGGAACCGTTTACGAGCAGTACTTC
>many|TRBJ1-2|TRBV10-3|NA
CAISEEGHGYTF
TGTGCCATCAGTGAAGAGGGTCATGGCTACACCTTC
>many|TRBJ2-7|TRBV10-3|NA
CAIMSAVAYEQYF
TGTGCCATCATGTCAGCGGTTGCCTACGAGCAGTACTTC
>many|TRBJ2-7|TRBV21-1|NA
CASSKAPPTGYEQYF
TGTGCCAGCAGCAAAGCCCCACCGACAGGCTACGAGCAGTACTTC
>NA|TRBJ2-3|TRBV3-1|TRBD2
CATSLTYSGAFTDTQYF
TGTGCCACCAGCCTTACCTATAGCGGGGCATTCACAGATACGCAGTATTTT
>many|TRBJ1-2|TRBV7-8|NA
CASSLYFDGYTF
TGTGCCAGCAGCTTATATTTTGATGGCTACACCTTC
>few|TRBJ1-1|TRBV5-1|NA
CASSLEGTGEAFF
TGCGCCAGCAGCCTGGAGGGAACAGGTGAAGCTTTCTTT
>many|TRBJ2-3|TRBV7-2|NA
CASSLPQAYTQYF
TGTGCCAGCAGCTTACCCCAGGCCTATACGCAGTATTTT
>many|TRBJ2-1|TRBV25-1|NA
CASSEGPYRRGSYNEQFF
TGTGCCAGCAGTGAAGGGCCTTATCGAAGGGGATCCTACAATGAGCAGTTCTTC
>few|TRBJ2-5|TRBV27|NA
CASRPFGTGFQETQYF
TGTGCCAGCAGACCCTTTGGGACTGGGTTCCAAGAGACCCAGTACTTC
>few|TRBJ1-5|TRBV24-1|NA
CATSLSGNSNQPQHF
TGTGCCACCAGCCTCTCAGGGAATAGCAATCAGCCCCAGCATTTT
>many|TRBJ2-1|TRBV29-1|NA
CSVATGTGRDNEQFF
TGCAGCGTTGCGACAGGGACTGGAAGAGACAATGAGCAGTTCTTC
>many|TRBJ1-1|TRBV10-3|NA
CAISNRDIPGGTEAFF
TGTGCCATCAGTAACCGGGATATCCCCGGAGGCACTGAAGCTTTCTTT
>NA|TRBJ1-1|TRBV6-1|TRBD1
CASSEQPGGNTEAFF
TGTGCCAGCAGTGAACAACCAGGGGGCAACACTGAAGCTTTCTTT
>many|TRBJ1-1|TRBV7-2|TRBD1
CASSAAGGSEAFF
TGTGCCAGCAGCGCTGCAGGGGGATCTGAAGCTTTCTTT
>many|TRBJ2-1|TRBV29-1|NA
CSVLGGLGTEQFF
TGCAGCGTGCTGGGGGGACTTGGGACAGAGCAGTTCTTC
>many|TRBJ2-3|TRBV24-1|TRBD2
CATSDFITSGRADTQYF
TGTGCCACCAGTGATTTCATAACTAGCGGGAGAGCGGATACGCAGTATTTT
>many|TRBJ2-1|TRBV5-6|NA
CASSLVGPSSYNEQFF
TGTGCCAGCAGCTTGGTTGGCCCTAGCTCCTACAATGAGCAGTTCTTC
>many|TRBJ2-1|TRBV19|TRBD1
CASSMRTGDYNEQFF
TGTGCCAGTAGTATGAGAACAGGGGACTACAATGAGCAGTTCTTC
>many|TRBJ2-7|TRBV12-3/TRBV12-4|NA
CASSGSSYEQYF
TGTGCCAGCAGCGGGAGCTCCTACGAGCAGTACTTC
>many|TRBJ1-5|TRBV6-5|NA
CASSLLGEPSDQPQHF
TGTGCCAGCAGCCTACTCGGGGAACCTTCCGATCAGCCCCAGCATTTT
>many|TRBJ2-7|TRBV7-8|NA
CASSFGQNAGSEQYF
TGTGCCAGCAGCTTCGGACAGAACGCCGGCTCCGAGCAGTACTTC
>many|TRBJ1-1|TRBV13|NA
CASSLDGGKGDTEAFF
TGTGCCAGCAGCTTAGATGGGGGAAAGGGTGACACTGAAGCTTTCTTT
>few|TRBJ1-2|TRBV30|NA
CAWSPTYGYTF
TGTGCCTGGAGTCCGACCTATGGCTACACCTTC
>few|TRBJ1-2|TRBV3-1|NA
CASSRPYYGYTF
TGTGCCAGCAGCCGGCCCTACTATGGCTACACCTTC
>many|TRBJ2-3|TRBV5-1|TRBD1
CASSLQGAPSDTQYF
TGCGCCAGCAGCTTACAGGGGGCGCCCTCAGATACGCAGTATTTT
>many|TRBJ1-1|TRBV15|NA
CATSREGLDTEAFF
TGTGCCACCAGCAGAGAGGGTCTTGACACTGAAGCTTTCTTT
>many|TRBJ2-1|TRBV11-2|TRBD1
CASSVLRTGGWNEQFF
TGTGCCAGCAGCGTATTGAGGACAGGGGGATGGAATGAGCAGTTCTTC
>many|TRBJ2-4|TRBV20-1|TRBD1
CSARETRTGQAKNIQYF
TGCAGTGCTAGAGAGACGCGGACAGGGCAAGCCAAAAACATTCAGTACTTC
>many|TRBJ2-7|TRBV20-1|NA
CSAIPGLNYEQYF
TGCAGTGCTATCCCGGGACTCAACTACGAGCAGTACTTC
>NA|TRBJ1-1|TRBV30|NA
CAWDRQPNTEAFF
TGTGCCTGGGACAGACAGCCGAACACTGAAGCTTTCTTT
>many|TRBJ2-3|TRBV12-3/TRBV12-4|TRBD2
CASSRLAGSTDTQYF
TGTGCCAGCAGTAGACTAGCGGGTAGCACAGATACGCAGTATTTT
>many|TRBJ1-6|TRBV18|NA
CASSPSKNSPLHF
TGTGCCAGCTCACCATCCAAAAATTCACCCCTCCACTTT
>NA|TRBJ2-2|TRBV3-1|TRBD1
CASSQKPKGASTGELFF
TGTGCCAGCAGCCAAAAACCGAAGGGGGCGAGCACCGGGGAGCTGTTTTTT
>many|TRBJ2-7|TRBV7-9|NA
CASSSQIYEQYF
TGTGCCAGCAGCTCTCAAATCTACGAGCAGTACTTC
>many|TRBJ1-1|TRBV9|NA
CASSVSQAEGTEAFF
TGTGCCAGCAGCGTCTCACAGGCTGAGGGCACTGAAGCTTTCTTT
>many|TRBJ2-5|TRBV12-3/TRBV12-4|NA
CASSFNIRGRGETQYF
TGTGCCAGCAGTTTCAATATTAGGGGCAGGGGAGAGACCCAGTACTTC
>many|TRBJ2-7|TRBV6-1|NA
CASSEGLNFYEQYF
TGTGCCAGCAGTGAAGGCCTGAACTTCTACGAGCAGTACTTC
>many|TRBJ1-5|TRBV20-1|TRBD1
CSARDRQGGQNSNQPQHF
TGCAGTGCTAGAGATCGGCAGGGGGGACAAAATAGCAATCAGCCCCAGCATTTT
>many|TRBJ1-2|TRBV10-3|TRBD1
CAISESTGYGYTF
TGTGCCATCAGTGAGTCGACAGGGTATGGCTACACCTTC
>NA|TRBJ2-1|TRBV6-1|TRBD2
CASTIEVVGRDEQFF
TGTGCCAGCACTATTGAAGTAGTCGGGAGGGATGAGCAGTTCTTC
>many|TRBJ2-1|TRBV20-1|NA
CSAKDYLRYNEQFF
TGCAGTGCCAAGGACTATTTAAGATACAATGAGCAGTTCTTC
>many|TRBJ1-3|TRBV11-3|TRBD1
CASSPGQGPGNTIYF
TGTGCCAGCAGCCCGGGACAGGGGCCTGGAAACACCATATATTTT
>many|TRBJ2-3|TRBV12-3/TRBV12-4|NA
CASSLGPPGTDTQYF
TGTGCCAGCAGTTTAGGGCCCCCTGGCACAGATACGCAGTATTTT
>NA|TRBJ2-2|TRBV3-1|TRBD1
CASSFWDRGSGELFF
TGTGCCAGCAGCTTCTGGGACAGGGGGTCCGGGGAGCTGTTTTTT
>few|TRBJ2-5|TRBV24-1|TRBD2
CATSERTSGSQTQYF
TGTGCCACCAGTGAGCGGACTAGCGGGAGTCAGACCCAGTACTTC
>many|TRBJ2-5|TRBV5-1|NA
CASSLDRLQETQYF
TGCGCCAGCAGCTTGGACAGACTACAAGAGACCCAGTACTTC
>NA|TRBJ1-5|TRBV10-3|NA
CAISRDLDQPQHF
TGTGCCATCAGTCGGGACCTAGATCAGCCCCAGCATTTT
>many|TRBJ2-7|TRBV7-2|NA
CASSLRNYEQYF
TGTGCCAGCAGTCTCCGGAACTACGAGCAGTACTTC
>many|TRBJ2-2|TRBV9|TRBD1
CASSGDRADTGELFF
TGTGCCAGCAGCGGGGACAGGGCTGACACCGGGGAGCTGTTTTTT